This T cell receptor beta chain emerged from a study of Graves' ophthalmopathy and Graves' hyperthyroidism. Turning to this clonotype: Its antigen remains unidentified.

Study results and limitations: Progression of ophthalmopathy was predicted by the model with roughly 65% sensitivity and roughly 74% specificity.

The study amplified TCR beta CDR3 regions using RNA transcripts. First-round RT-PCR used HTBI primers; second-round multiplex PCR followed. Using its own MiXCR run on the multiplex PCR reads, TCRdb lists one record per CDR3 protein. This sample has approximately 160,000 distinct CDR3 sequences, with roughly 36% found just once. Trimming took 10 bases from V and 2 from J, leaving 11 bases between them. This CDR3 spans 12 amino acids. The germline CDR1 and CDR2 sequences are MRHNA and SNTAGT. The sequenced sample was peripheral blood. The chain uses TRBV6-4 and TRBJ1-1; unclear D gene. The receptor was derived from a man aged 25 to 40 with Graves' ophthalmopathy. CDR3 region: CATQATNTEAFF. The CDR3 region has the DNA TGTGCCACCCAGGCTACTAACACTGAAGCTTTCTTT.